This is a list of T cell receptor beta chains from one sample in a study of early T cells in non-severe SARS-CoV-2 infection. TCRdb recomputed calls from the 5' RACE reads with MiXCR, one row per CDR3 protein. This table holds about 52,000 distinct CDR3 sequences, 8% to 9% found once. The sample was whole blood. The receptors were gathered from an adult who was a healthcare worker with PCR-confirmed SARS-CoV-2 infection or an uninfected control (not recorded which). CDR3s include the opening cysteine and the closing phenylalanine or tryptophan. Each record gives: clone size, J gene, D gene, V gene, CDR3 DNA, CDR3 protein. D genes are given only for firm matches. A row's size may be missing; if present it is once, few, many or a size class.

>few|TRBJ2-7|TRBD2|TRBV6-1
TGTGCCAGCAGTGAAGTAGGTAGCGGGTTCTCCTACGAGCAGTACTTC
CASSEVGSGFSYEQYF
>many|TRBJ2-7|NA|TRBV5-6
TGTGCCAGCAGCGCGGTAAGCGAAGTCGAGCAGTACTTC
CASSAVSEVEQYF
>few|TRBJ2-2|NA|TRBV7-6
TGTGCCAGCAGCCCCGGGACAAGGTTCACCGGGGAGCTGTTTTTT
CASSPGTRFTGELFF
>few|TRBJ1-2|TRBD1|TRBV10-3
TGTGCCATCAGTGAAGGGACAGGTTCTAACTATGGCTACACCTTC
CAISEGTGSNYGYTF
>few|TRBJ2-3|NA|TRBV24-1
TGTGCCACCAGTGTCGGCCCAGATACGCAGTATTTT
CATSVGPDTQYF
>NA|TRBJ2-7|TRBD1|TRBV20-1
TGCAGTGCGTCCGGCCTGCCGGGGACAGGGGGCTACGAGCAGTACTTC
CSASGLPGTGGYEQYF
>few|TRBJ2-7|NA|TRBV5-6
TGTGCCAGCGGACGAGGAAGCGAGGACGAGCAGTACTTC
CASGRGSEDEQYF
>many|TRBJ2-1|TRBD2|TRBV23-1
TGCGCCAGCAGTCAATCGGGGACTAGCGGGGGGTACAATGAGCAGTTCTTC
CASSQSGTSGGYNEQFF
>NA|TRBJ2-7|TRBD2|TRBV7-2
TGTGCCGTACCTAGGTGGGCTAGCGGGAGCCTAAGGGGGAGCGAGCAGTACTTC
CAVPRWASGSLRGSEQYF
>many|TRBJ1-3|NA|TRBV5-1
TGCGCCAGCAGCACCTCTCCCCAGGCGAACTCTGGAAACACCATATATTTT
CASSTSPQANSGNTIYF
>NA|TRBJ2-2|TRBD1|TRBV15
TGTGCCACGGGACAGGGGGGCGAGAACACCGGGGAGCTGTTTTTT
CATGQGGENTGELFF
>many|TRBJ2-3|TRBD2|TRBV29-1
TGCAGCGTTGTTGTGACTAGCGGAAACACAGATACGCAGTATTTT
CSVVVTSGNTDTQYF
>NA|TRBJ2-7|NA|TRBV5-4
TGTGCCAGCAGCTTGTGGAATACCTACGAGCAGTACTTC
CASSLWNTYEQYF
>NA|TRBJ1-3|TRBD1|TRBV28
TGTGCCAGCAGTTTAGGGGTCCTGGACAGGGAGAGGTGGGGAAACACTATATATTTT
CASSLGVLDRERWGNTIYF
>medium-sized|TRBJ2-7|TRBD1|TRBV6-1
TGTGCCACCGCCGTGACAGGGGTCGGGGAGCAGTACTTC
CATAVTGVGEQYF
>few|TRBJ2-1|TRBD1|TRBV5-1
TGCGCCAGCGTCGGGACAGGGGGCAATGAGCAGTTCTTC
CASVGTGGNEQFF
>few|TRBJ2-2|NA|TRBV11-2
TGTGCCAGCAGCTTATATGTCCAGCCCAACACCGGGGAGCTGTTTTTT
CASSLYVQPNTGELFF
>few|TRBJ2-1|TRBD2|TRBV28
TGTGCCAGCACCCCCGGACTAGCGGGAGGAGGGGAGCAGTTCTTC
CASTPGLAGGGEQFF
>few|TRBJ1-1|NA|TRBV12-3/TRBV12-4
TGTGCCAGCAGTTTAGGAGGCGCTGAAGCTTTCTTT
CASSLGGAEAFF
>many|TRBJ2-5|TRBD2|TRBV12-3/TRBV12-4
TGTGCCAGCAGTTGGTTTGGACTAGCGGGGTCGCAGTACTTC
CASSWFGLAGSQYF
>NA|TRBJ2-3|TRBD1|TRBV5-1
TGCGCCAGCAACAGGGGTGGGTCCTGGTCCGCAGATACGCAGTATTTT
CASNRGGSWSADTQYF
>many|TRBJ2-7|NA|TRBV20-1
TGCAGTGCTAGCTCCACAGGGATACACGAGCAGTACTTC
CSASSTGIHEQYF
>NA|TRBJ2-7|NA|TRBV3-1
TGTGCCAGCAGCCCGCGAGACAGCTACGAGCAGTACTTC
CASSPRDSYEQYF
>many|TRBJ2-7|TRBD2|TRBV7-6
TGTGCCAGCAGCTTAGACGGGGGGATCTACGAGCAGTACTTC
CASSLDGGIYEQYF
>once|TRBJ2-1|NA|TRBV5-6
TGTGCCAGCACCGGAGGGACGTCCTACAATGAGCAGTTCTTC
CASTGGTSYNEQFF
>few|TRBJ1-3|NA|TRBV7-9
TGTGCCAGCAGCAAAGGGGGAGGAAACACCATATATTTT
CASSKGGGNTIYF
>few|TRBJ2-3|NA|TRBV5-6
TGTGCCAGCAGCTTGGTGGTCACTAGCACAGATACGCAGTATTTT
CASSLVVTSTDTQYF
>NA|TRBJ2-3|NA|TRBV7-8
TGTGCCAGCAGCCGGATCCCCCCAGATACGCAGTATTTT
CASSRIPPDTQYF
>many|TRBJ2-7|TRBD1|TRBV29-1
TGCAGCGTCCACGGACAGGGCGACGAGCAGTACTTC
CSVHGQGDEQYF
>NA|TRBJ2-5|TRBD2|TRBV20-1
TGCAGTGCTAGTACTAGCGGGAGGGCCATTGGTGGGCAAGAGACCCAGTACTTC
CSASTSGRAIGGQETQYF
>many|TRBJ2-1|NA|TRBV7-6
TGTGCCAGCAGCCGGGTGAGTGGTGAGCAGTTCTTC
CASSRVSGEQFF
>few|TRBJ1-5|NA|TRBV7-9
TGTGCCAGCAGCTTAGGGGGCCAGCCCCAGCATTTT
CASSLGGQPQHF
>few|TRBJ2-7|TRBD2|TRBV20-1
TGCAGTGCTATGGCGGGAGTAAACGAGCAGTACTTC
CSAMAGVNEQYF
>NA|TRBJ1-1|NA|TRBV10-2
TGCGCCAGCATAGGGACTGAAGCTTTCTTT
CASIGTEAFF
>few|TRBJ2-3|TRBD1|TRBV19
TGTGCCAGTAGCGATTTGGACAGGTCTACGCAGTATTTT
CASSDLDRSTQYF
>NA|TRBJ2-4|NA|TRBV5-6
TGTGCCAGCAGCTCGTTAGAGGACATTCAGTACTTC
CASSSLEDIQYF
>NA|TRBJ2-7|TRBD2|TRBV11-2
TGTGCCAGCAGCTTAGTGGCGGGAGGGACTTACGAGCAGTACTTC
CASSLVAGGTYEQYF
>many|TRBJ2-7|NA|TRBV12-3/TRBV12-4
TGTGCCAGCAGTTTACTAAGTCGGGAGCAGTACTTC
CASSLLSREQYF
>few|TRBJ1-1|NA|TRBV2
TGTGCCAGCCGGGGACGGCCGAACACTGAAGCTTTCTTT
CASRGRPNTEAFF
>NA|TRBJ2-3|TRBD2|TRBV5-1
TGCGCCAGCAGCGACGGGACTAGCGGCACAGATACGCAGTATTTT
CASSDGTSGTDTQYF
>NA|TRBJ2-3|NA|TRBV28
TGTGCCAGCAGGGGGATGGACACAGATACGCAGTATTTT
CASRGMDTDTQYF
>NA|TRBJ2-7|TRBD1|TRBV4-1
TGCGCCAGCAGCCAAGGCAGGGGGCGCGACTACGAGCAGTACTTC
CASSQGRGRDYEQYF
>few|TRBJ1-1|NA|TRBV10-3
TGTGCCATCAGTGAATTACGGGAAAACACTGAAGCTTTCTTT
CAISELRENTEAFF
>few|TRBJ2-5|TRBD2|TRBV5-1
TGCGCCAGCAGCTTGTGGGGACTAGATCAAGAGACCCAGTACTTC
CASSLWGLDQETQYF
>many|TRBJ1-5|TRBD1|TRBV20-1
TGCAGTGCTAGACCGACAGGGAGGAATCAGCCCCAGCATTTT
CSARPTGRNQPQHF
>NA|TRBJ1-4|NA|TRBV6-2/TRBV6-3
TGTGCCAGCAGTTACCGGGCCGGGGCTGGTAATGAAAAACTGTTTTTT
CASSYRAGAGNEKLFF
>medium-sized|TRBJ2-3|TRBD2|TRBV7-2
TGTGCCAGCAGCTTTTTGAGCGGGAGGTTCCGGGATACGCAGTATTTT
CASSFLSGRFRDTQYF
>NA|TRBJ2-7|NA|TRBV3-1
TGTGCCAGCAGCCAAGAGTCCTTTTGGGGGGTCCACGAGCAGTACTTC
CASSQESFWGVHEQYF
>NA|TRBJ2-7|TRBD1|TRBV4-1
TGCGCCAGCAGCCCCAGTACAGGGGTCTTCTACGAGCAGTACTTC
CASSPSTGVFYEQYF
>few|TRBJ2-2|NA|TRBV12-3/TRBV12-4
TGTGCCAGCAGTTTTCGTGAGAGTTACACCGGGGAGCTGTTTTTT
CASSFRESYTGELFF